Each of the 3 T cell receptor beta chains below was sequenced from the same sample in a study of Graves' ophthalmopathy and Graves' hyperthyroidism. The authors amplified TCR beta CDR3 regions from RNA transcripts. RT-PCR with HTBI primers came first, then second-round multiplex PCR. Each CDR3 protein is one row after TCRdb ran MiXCR on the multiplex PCR reads. Seen here are over a million distinct CDR3 sequences, roughly two fifths observed once, and the top ten hold 11%. What was sequenced was peripheral blood or thyroid tissue (not recorded which). These receptors all come from an adult man with Graves' hyperthyroidism.

On this clonotype: This may stem from a read error, because a much larger clone lies one nucleotide away. The chain's CDR3 is CASRPDRLNAEAFF. In DNA, the CDR3 is TGTGCCAGCAGACCGGACAGGCTGAACGCTGAAGCTTTCTTT. The chain recombines TRBV7-9 with TRBJ1-1; TRBD1 matches at 7 bases. The CDR3 sequence is 14 residues long. CDR1 and CDR2 (germline): SEHNR, FQNEAQ (reference sequence).

This clonotype was picked up a small number of times. This sequence joins TRBV12-3 or TRBV12-4 and TRBJ2-6, with unresolved D. The V end lost 7 bases, the J end lost 2 bases, and 15 bases lay between the germline ends. The CDR3 has 16 residues. CDR3 DNA sequence: TGTGCCAGCATTGCTTCCCCCCACCCTGGGGCCAACGTCCTGACTTTC. This codes for CASIASPHPGANVLTF.

In this sample, this clonotype turned up many times. This chain links TRBV7-6 with TRBJ1-3, with D perhaps TRBD1 (5 bases). This CDR3 is built from 17 residues. V gave up 0 bases and J gave up 1 base, with 13 bases separating them. Germline V gives CDR1 SGHVS, CDR2 FNYEAQ. DNA for the CDR3: TGTGCCAGCAGCTTAGCACCGGGACGGGGTTCTGGAAACACCATATATTTT. Protein sequence: CASSLAPGRGSGNTIYF.